This T cell receptor (beta chain) originates from a study of blood T cell repertoires in COVID-19. Germline V gives CDR1 LNHDA, CDR2 SQIVND (reference sequence). V was trimmed by 6 bases and J by 0 bases, leaving 15 bases between them. The CDR3 has 17 amino acids. Data came from immunoSEQ multiplex PCR; TCRdb stores just in-frame clones and leaves some out. The sample consists of some 350,000 clones, approximately 87% of them appearing once. This clone came up once. Sequencing used PBMCs or T cells enriched from blood (not recorded which). The chain links TRBV19 to TRBJ1-6; D gene ambiguous. The TCR originated in a woman younger than 45 who had recovered from COVID-19. The CDR3 reads CASSPTAGSSYNSPLHF. In DNA, the CDR3 is TGTGCCAGTAGCCCCACCGCCGGGAGCTCCTATAATTCACCCCTCCACTTT.